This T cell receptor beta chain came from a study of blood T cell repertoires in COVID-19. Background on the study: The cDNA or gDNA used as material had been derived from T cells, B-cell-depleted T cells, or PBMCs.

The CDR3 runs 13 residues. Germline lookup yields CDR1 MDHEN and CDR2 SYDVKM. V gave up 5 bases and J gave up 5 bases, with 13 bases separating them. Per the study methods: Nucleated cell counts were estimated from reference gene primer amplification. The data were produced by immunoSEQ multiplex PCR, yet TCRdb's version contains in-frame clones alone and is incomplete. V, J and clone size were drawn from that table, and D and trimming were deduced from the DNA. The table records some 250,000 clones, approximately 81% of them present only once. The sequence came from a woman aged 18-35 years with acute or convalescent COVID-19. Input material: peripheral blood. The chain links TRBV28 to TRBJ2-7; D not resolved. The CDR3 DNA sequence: TGTGCCAGCAGTCCTAGTCTCGTCGACGAGCAGTACTTC. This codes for CASSPSLVDEQYF.